This T cell receptor (beta chain) was recorded in a study of T cells after yellow fever vaccination. Study conclusions and caveats: Abundant bulk-population clonotypes could contaminate the FACS-sorted repertoires. Most clones from primary vaccination resurfaced after the booster (96% CD4, over 85% CD8). Clonotype sharing between CD4 and CD8 compartments was small.

This clonotype was detected ten times or more. The antigen is unknown. UMIs and a universal primer site were added when TCR cDNA was made by 5'RACE template switching. TCRdb called the 5' RACE reads again in MiXCR, with one record for every CDR3 protein. In the table there are roughly 340,000 distinct CDR3 sequences, 8.5% to 9% of which are singletons. V was cut by 5 bases and J by 0 bases, with 8 bases left in between. The CDR3 is 14 amino acids. CDR1 is SGHTA, CDR2 FQGNSA, per germline. The receptor comes from a man between 18 and 29 years old who received the YFV17D yellow fever vaccine. The genes are TRBV7-2 and TRBJ1-5, with D uncertain. Source: PBMCs, taken on the day of the first yellow fever vaccination. CDR3: CASSDRVSNQPQHF. Here the CDR3 DNA reads TGTGCCAGCAGCGACCGAGTTAGCAATCAGCCCCAGCATTTT.